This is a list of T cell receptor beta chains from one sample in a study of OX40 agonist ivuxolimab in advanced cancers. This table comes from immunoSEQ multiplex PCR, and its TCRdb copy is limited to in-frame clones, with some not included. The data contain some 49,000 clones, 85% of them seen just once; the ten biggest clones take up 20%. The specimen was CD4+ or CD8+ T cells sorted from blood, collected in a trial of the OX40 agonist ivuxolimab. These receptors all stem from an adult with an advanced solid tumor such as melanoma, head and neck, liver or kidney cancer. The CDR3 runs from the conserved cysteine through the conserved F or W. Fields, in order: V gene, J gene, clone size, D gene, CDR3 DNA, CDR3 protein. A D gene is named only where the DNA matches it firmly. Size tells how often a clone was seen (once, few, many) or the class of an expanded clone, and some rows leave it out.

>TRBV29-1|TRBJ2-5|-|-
TGCAGCGTTGATCTGGGGGACGGAGAGACCCAGTACTTC
CSVDLGDGETQYF
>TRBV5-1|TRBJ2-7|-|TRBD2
TGCGCCAGCAGCCTCAGCGGGGGAAGTTTATACGAGCAGTACTTC
CASSLSGGSLYEQYF
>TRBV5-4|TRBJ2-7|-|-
TGTGCCAGCAGCTGGGGGCGTGACGAGCAGTACTTC
CASSWGRDEQYF
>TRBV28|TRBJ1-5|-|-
TGTGCCAGCAGTTTGGTCAGGGAGCAGCCCCAGCATTTT
CASSLVREQPQHF
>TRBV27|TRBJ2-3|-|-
TGTGCCAGCAGTTTGGAGGGGGGCGTCACAGATACGCAGTATTTT
CASSLEGGVTDTQYF
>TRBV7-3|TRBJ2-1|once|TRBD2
TGTGCCAGCAGCTTACTAGCGGGGACTTACCCCTACAATGAGCAGTTCTTC
CASSLLAGTYPYNEQFF
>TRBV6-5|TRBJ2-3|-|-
TGTGCCAGCAGTTACTCCCAGGCAGATACGCAGTATTTT
CASSYSQADTQYF
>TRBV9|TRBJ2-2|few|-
TGTGCCAGCAGCGTAGACAGGGCTTGGGGAACCGGGGAGCTGTTTTTT
CASSVDRAWGTGELFF
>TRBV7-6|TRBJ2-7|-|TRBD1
TGTGCCAGCAGCTTGGGGGGACAGGGTGCGTACGAGCAGTACTTC
CASSLGGQGAYEQYF
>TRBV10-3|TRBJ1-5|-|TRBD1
TGTGCCATCAGTGAACGGGACAGATCTGGGCAGCCCCAGCATTTT
CAISERDRSGQPQHF